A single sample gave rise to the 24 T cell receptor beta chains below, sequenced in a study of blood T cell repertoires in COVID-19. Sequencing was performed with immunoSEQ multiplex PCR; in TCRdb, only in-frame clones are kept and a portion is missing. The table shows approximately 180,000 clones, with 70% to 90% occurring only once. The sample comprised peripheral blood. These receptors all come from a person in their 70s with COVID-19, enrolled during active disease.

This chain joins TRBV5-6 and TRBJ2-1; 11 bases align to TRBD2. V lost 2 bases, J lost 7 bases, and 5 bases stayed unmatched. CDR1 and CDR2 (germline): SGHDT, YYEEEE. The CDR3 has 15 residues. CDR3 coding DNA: TGTGCCAGCAGCTTATTACTAGCGGGAGTTAATGAGCAGTTCTTC. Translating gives CASSLLLAGVNEQFF.

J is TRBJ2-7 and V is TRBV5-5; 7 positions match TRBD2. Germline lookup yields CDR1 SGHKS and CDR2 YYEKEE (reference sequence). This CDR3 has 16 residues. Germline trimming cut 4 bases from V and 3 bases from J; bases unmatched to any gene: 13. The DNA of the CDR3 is TGTGCCAGCAGCCCCGGCGGGAGCTCAACCCTCTACGAGCAGTACTTC. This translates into CASSPGGSSTLYEQYF.

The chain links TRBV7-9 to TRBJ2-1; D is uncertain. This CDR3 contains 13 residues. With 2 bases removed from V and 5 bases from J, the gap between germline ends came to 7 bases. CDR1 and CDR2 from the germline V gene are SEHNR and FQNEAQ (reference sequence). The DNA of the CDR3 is TGTGCCAGCAGCTTATCTGAGAACAATGAGCAGTTCTTC. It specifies CASSLSENNEQFF.

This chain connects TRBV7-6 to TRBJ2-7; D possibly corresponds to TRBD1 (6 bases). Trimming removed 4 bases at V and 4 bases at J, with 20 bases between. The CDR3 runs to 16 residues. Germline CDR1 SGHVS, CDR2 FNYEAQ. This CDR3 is CASSSSHRASRYEQYF. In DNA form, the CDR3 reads TGTGCCAGCAGCTCGTCCCACAGGGCATCTAGATACGAGCAGTACTTC.

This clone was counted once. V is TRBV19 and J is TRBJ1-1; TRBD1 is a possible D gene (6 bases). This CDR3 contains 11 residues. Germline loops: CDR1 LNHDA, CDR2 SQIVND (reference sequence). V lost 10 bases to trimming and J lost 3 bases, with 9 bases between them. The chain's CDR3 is CATGQYTEAFF. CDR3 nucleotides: TGTGCCACTGGACAGTACACTGAAGCTTTCTTT.

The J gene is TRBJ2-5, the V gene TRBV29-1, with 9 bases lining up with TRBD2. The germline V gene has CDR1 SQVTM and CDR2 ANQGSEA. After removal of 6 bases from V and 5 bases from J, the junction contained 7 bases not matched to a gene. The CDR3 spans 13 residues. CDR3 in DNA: TGCAGCGTCAAAGATAGCGGGAGCGAGACCCAGTACTTC. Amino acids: CSVKDSGSETQYF. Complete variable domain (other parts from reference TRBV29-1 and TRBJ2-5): SAVISQKPSRDICQRGTSLTIQCQVDSQVTMMFWYRQQPGQSLTLIATANQGSEATYESGFVIDKFPISRPNLTFSTLTVSNMSPEDSSIYLCSVKDSGSETQYFGPGTRLLVL.

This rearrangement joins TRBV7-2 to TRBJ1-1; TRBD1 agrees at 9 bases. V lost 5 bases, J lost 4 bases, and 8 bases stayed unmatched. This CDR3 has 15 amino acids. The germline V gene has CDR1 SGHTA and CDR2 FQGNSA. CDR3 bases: TGTGCCAGCAGCCCGTTGGGACAGGGAATCACTGAAGCTTTCTTT. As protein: CASSPLGQGITEAFF.

CDR3 amino acids: CASSQDVLAGGVGYTF. For the CDR3, the DNA is TGCGCCAGCAGCCAAGATGTCCTTGCAGGGGGCGTTGGCTACACCTTC. The chain uses TRBV4-3 and TRBJ1-2, with 8 bases matching TRBD1. Germline-derived CDR1 and CDR2 are LGHNA and YSLEER. The CDR3 is 16 amino acids. V lost 0 bases to trimming and J lost 7 bases; unmatched junction nucleotides: 10.

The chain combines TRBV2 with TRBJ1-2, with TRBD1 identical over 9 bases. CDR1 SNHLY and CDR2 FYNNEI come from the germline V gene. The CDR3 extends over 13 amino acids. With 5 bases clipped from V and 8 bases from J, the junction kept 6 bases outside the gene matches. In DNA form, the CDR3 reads TGTGCCAGCAGTCCACAGGGGGCGAGCGGCTACACCTTC. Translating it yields CASSPQGASGYTF.

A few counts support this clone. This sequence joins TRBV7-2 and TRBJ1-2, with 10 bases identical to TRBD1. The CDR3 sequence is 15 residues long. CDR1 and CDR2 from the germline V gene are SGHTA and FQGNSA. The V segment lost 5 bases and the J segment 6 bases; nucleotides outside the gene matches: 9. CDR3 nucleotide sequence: TGTGCCAGCAGCCCGCGGGGAGACAGGGGGCATGGCTACACCTTC. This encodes CASSPRGDRGHGYTF.

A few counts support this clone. This CDR3 is CASTISRSSGKTDTQYF. CDR3 nucleotide sequence: TGTGCCAGCACTATCTCCCGGTCTAGCGGAAAAACAGATACGCAGTATTTT. V gene TRBV7-2 combines with J gene TRBJ2-3, with 7 bases matching TRBD2. Germline CDR1 and CDR2: SGHTA and FQGNSA. CDR3 size: 17 residues. The V segment lost 7 bases and the J segment 3 bases; nucleotides outside the gene matches: 16.

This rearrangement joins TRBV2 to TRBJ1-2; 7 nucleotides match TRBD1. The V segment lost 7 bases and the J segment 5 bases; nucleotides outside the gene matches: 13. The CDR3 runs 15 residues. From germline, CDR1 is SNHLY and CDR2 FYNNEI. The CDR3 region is CASTQGTSISYGYTF. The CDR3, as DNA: TGTGCCAGCACACAGGGGACGAGCATATCTTATGGCTACACCTTC.

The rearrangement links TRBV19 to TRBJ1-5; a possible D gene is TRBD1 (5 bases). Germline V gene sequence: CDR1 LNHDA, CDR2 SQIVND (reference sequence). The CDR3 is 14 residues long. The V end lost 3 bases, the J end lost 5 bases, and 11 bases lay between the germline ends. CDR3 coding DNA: TGTGCCAGTAGTATCCCCGGGGGTGATCAGCCCCAGCATTTT. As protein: CASSIPGGDQPQHF.

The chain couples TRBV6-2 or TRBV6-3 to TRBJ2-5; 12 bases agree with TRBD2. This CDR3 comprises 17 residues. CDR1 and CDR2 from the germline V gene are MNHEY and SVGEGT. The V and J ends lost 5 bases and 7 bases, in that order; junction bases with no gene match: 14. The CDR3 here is CASSTSLAGGPLVTQYF. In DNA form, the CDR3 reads TGTGCCAGCAGTACCTCACTAGCGGGAGGCCCTTTGGTGACCCAGTACTTC.

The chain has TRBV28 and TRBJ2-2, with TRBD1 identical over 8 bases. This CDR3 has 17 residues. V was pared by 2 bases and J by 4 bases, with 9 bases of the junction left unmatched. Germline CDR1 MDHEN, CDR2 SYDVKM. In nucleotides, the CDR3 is TGTGCCAGCAGTTTACGAAAAAAGGGACAGGCCACCGGGGAGCTGTTTTTT. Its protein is CASSLRKKGQATGELFF.

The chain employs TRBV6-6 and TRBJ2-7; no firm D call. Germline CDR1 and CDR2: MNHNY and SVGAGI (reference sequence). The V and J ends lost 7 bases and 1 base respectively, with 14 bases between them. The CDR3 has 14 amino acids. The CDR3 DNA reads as TGTGCCAGCACCACTCCCTTACGTTCCTACGAGCAGTACTTC. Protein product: CASTTPLRSYEQYF.

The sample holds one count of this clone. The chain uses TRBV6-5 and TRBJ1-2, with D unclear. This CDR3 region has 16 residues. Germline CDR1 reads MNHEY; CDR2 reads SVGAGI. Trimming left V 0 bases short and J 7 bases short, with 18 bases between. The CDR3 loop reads CASSYSRGLVPIGYTF. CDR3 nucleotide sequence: TGTGCCAGCAGTTACTCGAGAGGTCTGGTACCTATTGGCTACACCTTC.

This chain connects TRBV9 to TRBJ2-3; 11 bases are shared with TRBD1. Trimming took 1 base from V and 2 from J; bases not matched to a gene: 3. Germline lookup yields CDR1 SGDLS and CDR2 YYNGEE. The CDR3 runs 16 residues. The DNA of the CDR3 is TGTGCCAGCAGCGTACGGACAGGGGGCCCCACAGATACGCAGTATTTT. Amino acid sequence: CASSVRTGGPTDTQYF. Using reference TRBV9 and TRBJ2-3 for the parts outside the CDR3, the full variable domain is DSGVTQTPKHLITATGQRVTLRCSPRSGDLSVYWYQQSLDQGLQFLIQYYNGEERAKGNILERFSAQQFPDLHSELNLSSLELGDSALYFCASSVRTGGPTDTQYFGPGTRLTVL.

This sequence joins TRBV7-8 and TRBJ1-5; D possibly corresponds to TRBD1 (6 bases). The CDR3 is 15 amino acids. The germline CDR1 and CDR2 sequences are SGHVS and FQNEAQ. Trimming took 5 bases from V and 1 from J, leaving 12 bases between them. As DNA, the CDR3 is TGTGCCAGCAGCATCCTCCAGGGGAGCAATCAGCCCCAGCATTTT. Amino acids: CASSILQGSNQPQHF.

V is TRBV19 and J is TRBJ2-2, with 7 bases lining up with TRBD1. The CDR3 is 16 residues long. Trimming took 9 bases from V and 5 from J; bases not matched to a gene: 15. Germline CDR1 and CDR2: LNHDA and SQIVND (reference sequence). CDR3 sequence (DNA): TGTGCCAGCCAGGGGGTGGGGGCTGGGCGGACCGGGGAGCTGTTTTTT. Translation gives CASQGVGAGRTGELFF.

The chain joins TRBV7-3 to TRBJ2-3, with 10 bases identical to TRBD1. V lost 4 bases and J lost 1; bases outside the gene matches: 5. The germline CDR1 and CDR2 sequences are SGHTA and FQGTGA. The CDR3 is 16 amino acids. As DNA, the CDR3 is TGTGCCAGCAGCTCCAGACAGGGGGCCGGCACAGATACGCAGTATTTT. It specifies CASSSRQGAGTDTQYF.

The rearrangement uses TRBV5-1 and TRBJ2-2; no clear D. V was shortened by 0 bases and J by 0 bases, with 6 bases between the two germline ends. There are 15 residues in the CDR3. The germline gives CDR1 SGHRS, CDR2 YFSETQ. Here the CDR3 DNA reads TGCGCCAGCAGCTTGGCTGTCGCGAACACCGGGGAGCTGTTTTTT. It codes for CASSLAVANTGELFF.

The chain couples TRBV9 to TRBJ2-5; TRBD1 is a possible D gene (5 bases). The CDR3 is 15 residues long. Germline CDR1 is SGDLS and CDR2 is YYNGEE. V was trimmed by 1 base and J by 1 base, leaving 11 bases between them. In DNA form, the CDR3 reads TGTGCCAGCAGCGTACAGGGATTTTTCCAAGAGACCCAGTACTTC. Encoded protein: CASSVQGFFQETQYF.

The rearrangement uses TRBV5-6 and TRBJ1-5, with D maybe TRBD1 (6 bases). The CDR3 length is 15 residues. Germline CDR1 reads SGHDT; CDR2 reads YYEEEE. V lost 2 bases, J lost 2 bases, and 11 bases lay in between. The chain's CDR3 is CASSFRGGGNQPQHF. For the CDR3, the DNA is TGTGCCAGCAGCTTCAGGGGAGGGGGCAATCAGCCCCAGCATTTT.